The TCR beta chain described here comes from a study of response to subunit inactivated influenza vaccine. This clonotype was recorded many times. Its antigen is unknown. MiXCR, run by TCRdb on the RT-PCR reads, gives a single entry per CDR3 protein. This table holds some 180,000 distinct CDR3 sequences, roughly 8.7% found once. Study results and limitations: The authors proposed limited new T cell recruitment per seasonal influenza vaccination.

The trim removed 4 bases at V and 13 bases at J, leaving 15 bases unmatched. The CDR3 is 16 residues long. Germline CDR1 is SGHRS and CDR2 is YFSETQ. The sequence was obtained from a man between 50 and 59 years old who received an inactivated influenza vaccine. The chain has TRBV5-1 and TRBJ2-3, with 13 bases identical to TRBD2. Source: non-naive T cells sorted from PBMCs, taken on the day of vaccination. CDR3 coding DNA: TGCGCCAGCAGCAGCCGTGGGACTAGCGGGACGAATACTAAGTATTTT. This gives the protein CASSSRGTSGTNTKYF.